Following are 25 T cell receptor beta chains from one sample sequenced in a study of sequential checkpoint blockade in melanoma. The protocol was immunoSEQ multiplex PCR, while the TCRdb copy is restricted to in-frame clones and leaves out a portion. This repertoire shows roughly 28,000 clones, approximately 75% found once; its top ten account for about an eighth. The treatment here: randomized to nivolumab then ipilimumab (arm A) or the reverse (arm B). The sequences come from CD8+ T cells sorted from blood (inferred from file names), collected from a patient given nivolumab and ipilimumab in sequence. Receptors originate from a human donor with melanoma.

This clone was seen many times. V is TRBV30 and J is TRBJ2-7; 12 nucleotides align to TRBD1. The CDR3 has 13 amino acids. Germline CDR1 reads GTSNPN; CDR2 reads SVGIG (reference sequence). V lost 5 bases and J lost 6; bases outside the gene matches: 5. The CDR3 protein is CAWAGTGGGEQYF. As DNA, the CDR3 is TGTGCCTGGGCCGGGACAGGGGGCGGCGAGCAGTACTTC.

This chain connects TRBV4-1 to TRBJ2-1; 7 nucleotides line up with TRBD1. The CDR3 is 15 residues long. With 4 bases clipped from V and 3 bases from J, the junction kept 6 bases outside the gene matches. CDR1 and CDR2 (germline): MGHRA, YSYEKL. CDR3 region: CASSLSTGIYNEQFF. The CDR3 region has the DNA TGCGCCAGCAGCCTATCGACAGGGATCTACAATGAGCAGTTCTTC.

CDR3 loop: CASSFRDRPEKLFF. DNA for the CDR3: TGCGCCAGTTCCTTTCGTGACAGACCCGAAAAACTGTTTTTT. V usage is TRBV4-1 and J usage is TRBJ1-4; the D gene is possibly TRBD1 (5 bases). The CDR3 consists of 14 residues. The germline CDR1 and CDR2 sequences are MGHRA and YSYEKL. Trimming stripped 9 bases from V and 8 bases from J, with 19 bases between.

The CDR3 DNA reads TGTGCCAGCAGCGTAGAAGAGGTCGGGACTGAAGCTTTCTTT. It specifies CASSVEEVGTEAFF. V usage is TRBV9 and J usage is TRBJ1-1; D ambiguous. V was pared by 0 bases and J by 5 bases, with 11 bases between. This CDR3 spans 14 amino acids. Germline CDR1 reads SGDLS; CDR2 reads YYNGEE. Looking up the rest from reference TRBV9 and TRBJ1-1 gives the full variable domain: DSGVTQTPKHLITATGQRVTLRCSPRSGDLSVYWYQQSLDQGLQFLIQYYNGEERAKGNILERFSAQQFPDLHSELNLSSLELGDSALYFCASSVEEVGTEAFFGQGTRLTVV.

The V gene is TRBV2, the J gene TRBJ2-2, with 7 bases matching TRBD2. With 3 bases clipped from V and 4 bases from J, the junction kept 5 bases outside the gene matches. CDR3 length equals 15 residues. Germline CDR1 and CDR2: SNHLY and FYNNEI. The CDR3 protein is CASSDLADPTGELFF. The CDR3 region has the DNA TGTGCCAGCAGTGACCTAGCGGATCCCACCGGGGAGCTGTTTTTT.

For the CDR3, the DNA is TGTGCCAGTAAAATGTTTGGACAGACGAACACTGAAGCTTTCTTT. Protein sequence: CASKMFGQTNTEAFF. This chain uses TRBV19 with TRBJ1-1; D is possibly TRBD1 (6 bases). The CDR3 runs to 15 residues. The V gene lost 7 bases and the J gene lost 1 base, with 16 bases spanning the gap. Looked up from germline, CDR1 is LNHDA and CDR2 is SQIVND (reference sequence).

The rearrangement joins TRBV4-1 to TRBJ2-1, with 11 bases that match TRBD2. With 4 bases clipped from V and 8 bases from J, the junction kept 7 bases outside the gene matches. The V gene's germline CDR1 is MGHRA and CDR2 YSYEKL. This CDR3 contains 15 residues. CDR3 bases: TGCGCCAGCAGCCTACGACTAGCGGGGACCGATGAGCAGTTCTTC. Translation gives CASSLRLAGTDEQFF.

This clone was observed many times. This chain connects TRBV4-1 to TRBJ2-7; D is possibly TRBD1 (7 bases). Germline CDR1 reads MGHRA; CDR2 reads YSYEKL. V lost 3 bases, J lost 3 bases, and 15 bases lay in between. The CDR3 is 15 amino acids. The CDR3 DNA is TGCGCCAGCAGCCAGGGGGGACAGCCTTTCTACGAGCAGTACTTC. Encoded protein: CASSQGGQPFYEQYF.

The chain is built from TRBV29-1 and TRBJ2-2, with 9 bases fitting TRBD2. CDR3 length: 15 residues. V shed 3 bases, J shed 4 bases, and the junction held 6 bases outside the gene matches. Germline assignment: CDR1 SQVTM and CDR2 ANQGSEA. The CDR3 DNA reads TGCAGCGTTGACGAGGGACTAGCAGGCACCGGGGAGCTGTTTTTT. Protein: CSVDEGLAGTGELFF.

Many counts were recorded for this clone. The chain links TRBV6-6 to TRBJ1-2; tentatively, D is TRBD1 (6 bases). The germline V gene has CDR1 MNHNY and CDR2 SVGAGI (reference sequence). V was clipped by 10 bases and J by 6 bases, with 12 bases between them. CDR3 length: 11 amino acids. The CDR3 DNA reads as TGTGCCACCCTCCAGGGGAATGGCTACACCTTC. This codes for CATLQGNGYTF.

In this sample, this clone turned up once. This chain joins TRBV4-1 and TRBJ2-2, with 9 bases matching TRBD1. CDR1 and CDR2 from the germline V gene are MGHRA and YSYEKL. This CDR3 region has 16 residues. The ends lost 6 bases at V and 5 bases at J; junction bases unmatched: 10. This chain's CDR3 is CASSYRDRESTGELFF. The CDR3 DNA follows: TGCGCCAGCAGTTACCGGGACAGGGAGAGTACCGGGGAGCTGTTTTTT.

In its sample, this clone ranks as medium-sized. The CDR3 loop is CASSEGQGFEKLFF. CDR3 coding DNA: TGTGCCAGCAGCGAGGGACAGGGTTTCGAAAAACTGTTTTTT. The V and J genes are TRBV9 and TRBJ1-4; 9 nucleotides align to TRBD1. J was trimmed by 8 bases and V by 3 bases; bases with no gene match: 5. There are 14 residues in the CDR3. Germline values: CDR1 SGDLS, CDR2 YYNGEE.

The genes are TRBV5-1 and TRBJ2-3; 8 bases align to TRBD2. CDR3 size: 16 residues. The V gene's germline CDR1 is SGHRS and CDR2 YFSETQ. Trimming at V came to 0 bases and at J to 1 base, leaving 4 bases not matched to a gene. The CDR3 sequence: CASSLGDGGGTDTQYF. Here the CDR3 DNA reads TGCGCCAGCAGCTTGGGAGACGGGGGGGGCACAGATACGCAGTATTTT.

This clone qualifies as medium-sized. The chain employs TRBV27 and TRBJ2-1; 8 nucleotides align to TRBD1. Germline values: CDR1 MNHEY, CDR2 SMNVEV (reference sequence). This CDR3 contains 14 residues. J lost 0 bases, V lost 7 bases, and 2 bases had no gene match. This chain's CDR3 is CASTTGGSYNEQFF. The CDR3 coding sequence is TGTGCCAGCACAACAGGGGGCTCCTACAATGAGCAGTTCTTC.

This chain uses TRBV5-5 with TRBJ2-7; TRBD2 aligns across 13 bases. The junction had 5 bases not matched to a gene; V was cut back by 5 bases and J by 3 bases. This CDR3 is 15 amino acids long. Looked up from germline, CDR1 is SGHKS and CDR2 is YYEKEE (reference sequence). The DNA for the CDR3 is TGTGCCAGCAGATCCACTAGCGGGGGGGGCTACGAGCAGTACTTC. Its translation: CASRSTSGGGYEQYF.

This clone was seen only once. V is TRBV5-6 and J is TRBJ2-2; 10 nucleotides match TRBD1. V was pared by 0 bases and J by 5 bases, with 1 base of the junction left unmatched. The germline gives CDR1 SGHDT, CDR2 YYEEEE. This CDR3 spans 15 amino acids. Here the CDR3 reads CASSLGQGATGELFF. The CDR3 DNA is TGTGCCAGCAGCTTGGGACAGGGGGCGACCGGGGAGCTGTTTTTT.

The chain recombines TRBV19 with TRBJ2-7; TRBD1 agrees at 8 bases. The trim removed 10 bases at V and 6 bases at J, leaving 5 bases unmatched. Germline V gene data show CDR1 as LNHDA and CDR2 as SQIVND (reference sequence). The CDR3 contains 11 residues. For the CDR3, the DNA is TGTGCCACCGCGACAGGGGTCGAGCAGTACTTC. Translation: CATATGVEQYF.

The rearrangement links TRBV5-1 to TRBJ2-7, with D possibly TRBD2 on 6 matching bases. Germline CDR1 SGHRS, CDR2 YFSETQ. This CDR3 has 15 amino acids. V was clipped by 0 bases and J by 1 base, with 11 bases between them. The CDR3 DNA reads TGCGCCAGCAGCTTGGGTGCGGGGCCGTCCTACGAGCAGTACTTC. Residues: CASSLGAGPSYEQYF.

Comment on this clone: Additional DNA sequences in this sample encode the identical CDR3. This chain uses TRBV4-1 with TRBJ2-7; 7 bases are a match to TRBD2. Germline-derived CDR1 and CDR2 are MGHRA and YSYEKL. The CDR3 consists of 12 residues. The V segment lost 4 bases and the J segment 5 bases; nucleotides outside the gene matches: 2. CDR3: CASSPRGDEQYF. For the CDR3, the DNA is TGCGCCAGCAGCCCCCGGGGGGACGAGCAGTACTTC.

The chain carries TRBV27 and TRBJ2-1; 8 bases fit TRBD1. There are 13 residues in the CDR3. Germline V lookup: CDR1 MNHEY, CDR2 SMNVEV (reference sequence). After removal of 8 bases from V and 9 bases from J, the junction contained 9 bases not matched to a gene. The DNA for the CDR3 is TGTGCCAGCCGGCCAGGGGGCCTTTTTGAGCAGTTCTTC. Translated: CASRPGGLFEQFF.

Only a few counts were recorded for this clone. This CDR3 reads CAWSTGTSGGTDTQYF. The CDR3 DNA reads as TGTGCCTGGAGTACCGGGACTAGCGGGGGCACAGATACGCAGTATTTT. The chain combines TRBV30 with TRBJ2-3, with 13 positions matching TRBD2. Trimming cost V 2 bases and J 1 base; bases outside gene matches: 3. Germline CDR1 and CDR2: GTSNPN and SVGIG (reference sequence). The CDR3 consists of 16 residues.

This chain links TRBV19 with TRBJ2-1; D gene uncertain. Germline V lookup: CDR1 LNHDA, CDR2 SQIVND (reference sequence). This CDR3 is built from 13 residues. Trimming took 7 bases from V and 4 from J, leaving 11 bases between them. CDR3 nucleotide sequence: TGTGCCAGTACTAGTGCGGAGTACAATGAGCAGTTCTTC. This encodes CASTSAEYNEQFF.

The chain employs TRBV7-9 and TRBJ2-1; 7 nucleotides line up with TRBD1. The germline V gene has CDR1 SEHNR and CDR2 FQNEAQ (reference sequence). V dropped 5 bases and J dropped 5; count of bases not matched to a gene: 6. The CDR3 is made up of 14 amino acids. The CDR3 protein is CASSGWDSNNEQFF. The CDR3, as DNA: TGTGCCAGCAGCGGGTGGGACAGTAACAATGAGCAGTTCTTC. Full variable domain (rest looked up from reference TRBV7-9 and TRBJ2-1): DTGVSQNPRHKITKRGQNVTFRCDPISEHNRLYWYRQTLGQGPEFLTYFQNEAQLEKSRLLSDRFSAERPKGSFSTLEIQRTEQGDSAMYLCASSGWDSNNEQFFGPGTRLTVL.

The CDR3 nucleotides are TGTGCCAGCAGTTTCAGGGGGGAAGTTGGCTACACCTTC. This gives the protein CASSFRGEVGYTF. The gene calls are TRBV5-6 and TRBJ1-2; 7 nucleotides agree with TRBD1. With V trimmed by 5 bases and J by 7 bases, 8 bases remained unmatched. Germline-derived CDR1 and CDR2 are SGHDT and YYEEEE. The CDR3 loop spans 13 amino acids.

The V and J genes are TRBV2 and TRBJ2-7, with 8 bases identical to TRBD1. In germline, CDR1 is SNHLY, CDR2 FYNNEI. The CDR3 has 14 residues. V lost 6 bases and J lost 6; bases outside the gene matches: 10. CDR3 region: CASSGDRGPSEQYF. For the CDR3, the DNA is TGTGCCAGCAGCGGTGACAGGGGACCTTCCGAGCAGTACTTC.